The clone carrying this TCR beta chain was seen a handful of times. The data were obtained in a study of T cells in Graves' hyperthyroidism and ophthalmopathy. The V end was cut by 2 bases, the J end by 5 bases, with 10 bases between. This CDR3 spans 13 amino acids. Germline-derived CDR1 and CDR2 are KGHSH and LQKENI. The source material, RNA transcripts, was used to amplify TCR beta CDR3 regions. First-round RT-PCR of the TCR CDR3 relied on the HTBI primer set. TCRdb reanalysed the multiplex PCR reads using MiXCR and keeps one entry per CDR3 protein. Of hundreds of thousands of distinct CDR3 sequences listed, 16% are singletons.

The rearrangement uses TRBV18 and TRBJ2-7; D is ambiguous. The sequenced material came from blood. This receptor was taken from a young woman with Graves' hyperthyroidism. CDR3 loop: CASSPLGFHEQYF. CDR3 nucleotide sequence: TGTGCCAGCTCACCATTGGGGTTCCACGAGCAGTACTTC.